A single sample is the source of the 7 T cell receptor beta chains below, sequenced in a study of OX40 agonist ivuxolimab in advanced cancers. Libraries were built with the immunoSEQ multiplex PCR assay. Drawn from immuneACCESS, this table holds only the in-frame rearrangements with V and J called that TCRdb kept. Clones are partly lost; checked studies trace under half to an unresolved V gene and leave the rest unexplained. The sample table records some 86,000 clones; roughly 94% of these occur just once. The ten largest clonotypes hold around a tenth of the sample. The input for sequencing was CD4+ or CD8+ T cells sorted from blood, taken in a trial of the OX40 agonist ivuxolimab. These receptors originate from an adult with an advanced solid tumor such as melanoma, head and neck, liver or kidney cancer.

The CDR3 is CASNRVTGEPTGELFF. CDR3 nucleotide sequence: TGTGCCAGCAATAGAGTAACGGGGGAACCGACCGGGGAGCTGTTTTTT. The chain recombines TRBV2 with TRBJ2-2, with a possible D match to TRBD2 (6 bases). Trimming pared 7 bases from V and 5 bases from J, leaving 20 bases between. CDR3 length: 16 amino acids. Germline V gives CDR1 SNHLY, CDR2 FYNNEI.

The chain carries TRBV5-6 and TRBJ1-2; 9 nucleotides align to TRBD1. From germline, CDR1 is SGHDT and CDR2 YYEEEE. The CDR3 has 16 amino acids. Trimming took 4 bases from V and 6 from J; bases not matched to a gene: 13. CDR3 coding DNA: TGTGCCAGCAGCCCCGGGGGCCGAACAGGGGGCGATGGCTACACCTTC. Translation gives CASSPGGRTGGDGYTF.

This rearrangement joins TRBV5-6 to TRBJ2-7; 9 nucleotides match TRBD1. The CDR3 sequence is 12 residues long. V gave up 4 bases and J gave up 7 bases; unmatched junction bases: 3. Germline V gives CDR1 SGHDT, CDR2 YYEEEE. CDR3: CASSRDREEQYF. For the CDR3, the DNA is TGTGCCAGCAGCAGGGACAGGGAAGAGCAGTACTTC.

This clone appeared a single time. V gene TRBV19 combines with J gene TRBJ1-4; D remains ambiguous. The CDR3 runs 15 residues. V lost 5 bases and J lost 2, with 12 bases in between. Germline V gene data show CDR1 as LNHDA and CDR2 as SQIVND (reference sequence). The CDR3 region has the DNA TGTGCCAGTAGTTCCTCTATGGGGACTAATGAAAAACTGTTTTTT. This sequence encodes CASSSSMGTNEKLFF.

The gene calls are TRBV29-1 and TRBJ2-2; 8 bases are shared with TRBD1. Germline values: CDR1 SQVTM, CDR2 ANQGSEA. This CDR3 is 14 amino acids long. Trimming took 5 bases from V and 5 from J; bases not matched to a gene: 7. The DNA for the CDR3 is TGCAGCGTTTTTCGGACAGGGCAAACCGGGGAGCTGTTTTTT. Translated: CSVFRTGQTGELFF.

The chain carries TRBV30 and TRBJ2-3; unclear D gene. There are 12 residues in the CDR3. V lost 1 base and J lost 6, with 8 bases in between. Germline V CDR1 and CDR2: GTSNPN, SVGIG (reference sequence). CDR3 sequence reads: CAWSGALDTQYF. For the CDR3, the DNA is TGTGCCTGGAGTGGTGCGCTGGATACGCAGTATTTT.

This chain connects TRBV19 to TRBJ1-1; unclear D gene. Deletions cut 0 bases from V and 1 base from J, with 12 bases between. Germline V gene sequence: CDR1 LNHDA, CDR2 SQIVND (reference sequence). This CDR3 region has 16 residues. The CDR3 DNA is TGTGCCAGTAGTATAGACTCCTTTCGAGAGAACACTGAAGCTTTCTTT. Translation: CASSIDSFRENTEAFF. Filled out from reference TRBV19 and TRBJ1-1, the complete variable domain reads DGGITQSPKYLFRKEGQNVTLSCEQNLNHDAMYWYRQDPGQGLRLIYYSQIVNDFQKGDIAEGYSVSREKKESFPLTVTSAQKNPTAFYLCASSIDSFRENTEAFFGQGTRLTVV.